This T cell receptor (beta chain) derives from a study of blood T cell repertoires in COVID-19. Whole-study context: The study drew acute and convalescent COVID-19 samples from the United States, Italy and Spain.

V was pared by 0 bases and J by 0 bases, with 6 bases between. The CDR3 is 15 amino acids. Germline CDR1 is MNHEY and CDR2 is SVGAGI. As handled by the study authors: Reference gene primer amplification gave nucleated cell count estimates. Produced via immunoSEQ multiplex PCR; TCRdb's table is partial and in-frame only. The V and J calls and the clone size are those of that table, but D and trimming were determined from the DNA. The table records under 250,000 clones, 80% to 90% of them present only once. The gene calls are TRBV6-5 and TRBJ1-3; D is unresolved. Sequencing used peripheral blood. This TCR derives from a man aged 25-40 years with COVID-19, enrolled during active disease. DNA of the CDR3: TGTGCCAGCAGTTACTCAATTAGCTCTGGAAACACCATATATTTT. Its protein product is CASSYSISSGNTIYF.